One T cell receptor (beta chain) is described in this entry. TCRdb keeps only in-frame clones here, not all; method: immunoSEQ multiplex PCR. The sample yields over 60,000 clones, 85% to 95% seen once. Germline CDR1 reads MDHEN; CDR2 reads SYDVKM. The ends lost 7 bases at V and 7 bases at J; junction bases unmatched: 9. The CDR3 runs to 15 residues. The data belong to a study of cytomegalovirus exposure and HLA in healthy donors. This receptor was identified in a man younger than 35 in good health and CMV-seropositive. The V call is TRBV28, the J call TRBJ1-4, with 10 bases aligning to TRBD1. The sequenced material came from PBMCs. For the CDR3, the DNA is TGTGCCAGCACTCCCCTTTGGACAGGGGGTGAAAAACTGTTTTTT. Protein product: CASTPLWTGGEKLFF.